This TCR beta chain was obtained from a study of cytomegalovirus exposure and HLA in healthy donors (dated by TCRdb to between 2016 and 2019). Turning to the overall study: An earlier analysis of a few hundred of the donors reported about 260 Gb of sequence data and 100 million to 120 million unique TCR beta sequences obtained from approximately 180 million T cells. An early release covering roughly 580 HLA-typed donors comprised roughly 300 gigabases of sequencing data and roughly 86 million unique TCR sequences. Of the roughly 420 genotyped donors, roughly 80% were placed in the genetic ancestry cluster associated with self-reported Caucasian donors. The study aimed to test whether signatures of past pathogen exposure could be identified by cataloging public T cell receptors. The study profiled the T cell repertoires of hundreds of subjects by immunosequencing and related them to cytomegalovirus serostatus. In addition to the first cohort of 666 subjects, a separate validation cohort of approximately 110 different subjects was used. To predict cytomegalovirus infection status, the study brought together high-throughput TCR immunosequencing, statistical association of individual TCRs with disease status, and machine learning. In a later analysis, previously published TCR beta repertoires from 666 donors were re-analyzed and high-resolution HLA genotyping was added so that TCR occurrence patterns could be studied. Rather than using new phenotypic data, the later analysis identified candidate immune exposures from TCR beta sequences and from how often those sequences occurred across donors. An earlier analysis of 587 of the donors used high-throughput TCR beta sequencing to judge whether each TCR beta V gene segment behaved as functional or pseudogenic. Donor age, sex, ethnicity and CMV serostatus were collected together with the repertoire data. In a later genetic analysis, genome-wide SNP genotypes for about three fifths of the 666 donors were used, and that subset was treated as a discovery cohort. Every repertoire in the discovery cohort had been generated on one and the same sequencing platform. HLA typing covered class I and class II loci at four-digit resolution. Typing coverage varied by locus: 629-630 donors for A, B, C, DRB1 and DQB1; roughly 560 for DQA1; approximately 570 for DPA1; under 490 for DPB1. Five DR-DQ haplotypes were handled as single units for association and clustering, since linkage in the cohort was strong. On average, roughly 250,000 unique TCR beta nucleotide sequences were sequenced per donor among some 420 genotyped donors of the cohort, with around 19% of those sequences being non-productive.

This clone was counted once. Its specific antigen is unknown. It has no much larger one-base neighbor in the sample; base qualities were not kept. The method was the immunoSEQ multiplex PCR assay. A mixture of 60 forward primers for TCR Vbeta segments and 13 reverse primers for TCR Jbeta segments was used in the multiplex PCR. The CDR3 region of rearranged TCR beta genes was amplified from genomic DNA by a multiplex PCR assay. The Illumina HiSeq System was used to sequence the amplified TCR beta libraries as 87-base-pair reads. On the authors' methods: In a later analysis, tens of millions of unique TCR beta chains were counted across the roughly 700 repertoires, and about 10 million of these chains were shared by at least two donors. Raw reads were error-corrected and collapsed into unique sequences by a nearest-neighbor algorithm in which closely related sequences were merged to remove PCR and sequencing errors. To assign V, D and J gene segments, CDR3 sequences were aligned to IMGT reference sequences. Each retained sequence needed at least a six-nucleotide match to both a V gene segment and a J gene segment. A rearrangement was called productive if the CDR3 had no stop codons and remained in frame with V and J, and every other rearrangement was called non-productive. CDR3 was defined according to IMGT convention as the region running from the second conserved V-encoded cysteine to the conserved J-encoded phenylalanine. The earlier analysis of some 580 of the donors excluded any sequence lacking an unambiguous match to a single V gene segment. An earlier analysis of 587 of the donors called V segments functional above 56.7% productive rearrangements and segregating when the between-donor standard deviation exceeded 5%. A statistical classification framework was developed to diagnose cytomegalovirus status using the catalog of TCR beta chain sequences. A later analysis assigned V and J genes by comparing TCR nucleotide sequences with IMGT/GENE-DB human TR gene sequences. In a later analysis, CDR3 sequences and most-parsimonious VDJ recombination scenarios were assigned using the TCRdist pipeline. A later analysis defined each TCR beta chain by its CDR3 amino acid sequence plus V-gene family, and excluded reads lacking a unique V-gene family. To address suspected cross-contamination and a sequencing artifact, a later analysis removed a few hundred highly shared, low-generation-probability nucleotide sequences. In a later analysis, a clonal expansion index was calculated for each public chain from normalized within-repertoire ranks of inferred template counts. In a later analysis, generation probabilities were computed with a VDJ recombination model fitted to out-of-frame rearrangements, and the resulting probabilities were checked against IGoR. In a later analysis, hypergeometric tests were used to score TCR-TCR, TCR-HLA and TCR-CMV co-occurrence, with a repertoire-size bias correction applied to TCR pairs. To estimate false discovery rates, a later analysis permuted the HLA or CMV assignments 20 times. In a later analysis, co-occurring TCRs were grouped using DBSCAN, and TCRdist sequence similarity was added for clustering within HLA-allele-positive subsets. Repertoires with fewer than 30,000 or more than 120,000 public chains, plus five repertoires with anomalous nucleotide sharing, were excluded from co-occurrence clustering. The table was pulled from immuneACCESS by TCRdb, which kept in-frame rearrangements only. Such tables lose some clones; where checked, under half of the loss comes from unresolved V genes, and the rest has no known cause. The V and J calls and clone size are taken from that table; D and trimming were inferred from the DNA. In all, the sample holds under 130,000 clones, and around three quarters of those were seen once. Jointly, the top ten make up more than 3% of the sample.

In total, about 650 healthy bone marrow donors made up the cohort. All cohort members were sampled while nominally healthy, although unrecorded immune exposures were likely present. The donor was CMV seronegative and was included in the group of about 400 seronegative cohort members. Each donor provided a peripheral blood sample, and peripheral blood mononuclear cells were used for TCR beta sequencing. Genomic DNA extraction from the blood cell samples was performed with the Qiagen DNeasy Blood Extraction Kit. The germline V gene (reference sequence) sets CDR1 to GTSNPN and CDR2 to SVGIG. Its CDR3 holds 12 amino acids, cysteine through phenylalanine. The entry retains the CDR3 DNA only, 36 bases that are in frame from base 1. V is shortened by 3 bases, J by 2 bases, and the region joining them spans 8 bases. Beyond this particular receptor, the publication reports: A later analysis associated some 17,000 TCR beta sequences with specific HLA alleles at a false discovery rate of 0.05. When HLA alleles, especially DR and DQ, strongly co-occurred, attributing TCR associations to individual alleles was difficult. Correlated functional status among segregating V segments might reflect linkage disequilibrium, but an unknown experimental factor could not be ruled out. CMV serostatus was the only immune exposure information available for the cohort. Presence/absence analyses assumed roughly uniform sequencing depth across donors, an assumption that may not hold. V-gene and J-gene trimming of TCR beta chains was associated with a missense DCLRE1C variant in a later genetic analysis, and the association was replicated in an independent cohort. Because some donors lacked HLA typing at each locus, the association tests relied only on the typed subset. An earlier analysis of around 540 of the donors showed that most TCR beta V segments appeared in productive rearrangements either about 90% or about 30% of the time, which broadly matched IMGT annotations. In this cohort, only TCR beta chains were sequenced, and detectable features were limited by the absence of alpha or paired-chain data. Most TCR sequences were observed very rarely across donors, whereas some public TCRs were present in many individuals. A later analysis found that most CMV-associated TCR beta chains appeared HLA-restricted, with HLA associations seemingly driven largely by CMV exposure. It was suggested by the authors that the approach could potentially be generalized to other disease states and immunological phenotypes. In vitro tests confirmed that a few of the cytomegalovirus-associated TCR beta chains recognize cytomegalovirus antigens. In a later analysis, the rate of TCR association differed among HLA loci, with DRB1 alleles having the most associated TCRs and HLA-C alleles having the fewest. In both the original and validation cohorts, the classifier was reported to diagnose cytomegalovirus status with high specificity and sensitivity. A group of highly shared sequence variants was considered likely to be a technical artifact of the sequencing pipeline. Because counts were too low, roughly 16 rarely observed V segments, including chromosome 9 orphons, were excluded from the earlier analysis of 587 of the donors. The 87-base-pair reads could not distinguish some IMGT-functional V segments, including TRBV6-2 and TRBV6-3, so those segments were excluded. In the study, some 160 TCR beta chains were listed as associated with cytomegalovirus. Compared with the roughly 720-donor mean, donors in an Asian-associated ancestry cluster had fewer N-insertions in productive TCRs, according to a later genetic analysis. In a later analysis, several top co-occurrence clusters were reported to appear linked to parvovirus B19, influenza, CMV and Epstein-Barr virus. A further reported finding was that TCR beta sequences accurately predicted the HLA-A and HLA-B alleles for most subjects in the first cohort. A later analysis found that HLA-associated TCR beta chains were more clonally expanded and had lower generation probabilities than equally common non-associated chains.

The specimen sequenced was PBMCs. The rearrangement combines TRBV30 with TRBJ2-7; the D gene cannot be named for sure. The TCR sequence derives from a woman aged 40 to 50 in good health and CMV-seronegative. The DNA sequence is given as TGTGCCTGGAGCGAACAAGCCTACGAGCAGTACTTC. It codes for CAWSEQAYEQYF. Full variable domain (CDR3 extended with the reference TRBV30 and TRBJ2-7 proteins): SQTIHQWPATLVQPVGSPLSLECTVEGTSNPNLYWYRQAAGRGLQLLFYSVGIGQISSEVPQNLSASRPQDRQFILSSKKLLLSDSGFYLCAWSEQAYEQYFGPGTRLTVT.